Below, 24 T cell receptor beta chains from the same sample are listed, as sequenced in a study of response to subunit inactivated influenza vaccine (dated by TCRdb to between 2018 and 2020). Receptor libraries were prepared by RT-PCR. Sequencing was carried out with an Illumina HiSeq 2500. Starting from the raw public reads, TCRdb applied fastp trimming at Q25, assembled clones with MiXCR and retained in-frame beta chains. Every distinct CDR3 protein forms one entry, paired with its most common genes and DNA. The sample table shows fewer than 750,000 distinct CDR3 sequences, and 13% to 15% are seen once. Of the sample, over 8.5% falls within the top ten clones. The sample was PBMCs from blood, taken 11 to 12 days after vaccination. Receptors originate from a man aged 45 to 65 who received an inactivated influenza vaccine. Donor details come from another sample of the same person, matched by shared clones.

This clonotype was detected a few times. This chain's CDR3 is CASSLRSSGRFNEQFF. The CDR3, as DNA: TGTGCCAGCAGCTTACGCTCTAGCGGGAGATTCAATGAGCAGTTCTTC. V usage is TRBV11-2 and J usage is TRBJ2-1; 10 bases align to TRBD2. The length of the CDR3 is 16 residues. The trim removed 2 bases at V and 6 bases at J, leaving 7 bases unmatched. From germline, CDR1 is SGHAT and CDR2 FQNNGV.

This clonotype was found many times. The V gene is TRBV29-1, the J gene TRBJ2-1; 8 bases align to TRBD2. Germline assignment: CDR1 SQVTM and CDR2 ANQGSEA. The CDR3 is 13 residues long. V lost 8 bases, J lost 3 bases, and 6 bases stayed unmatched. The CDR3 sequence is CSPLSGVYNEQFF. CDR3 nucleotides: TGCAGCCCCCTTAGCGGGGTCTACAATGAGCAGTTCTTC.

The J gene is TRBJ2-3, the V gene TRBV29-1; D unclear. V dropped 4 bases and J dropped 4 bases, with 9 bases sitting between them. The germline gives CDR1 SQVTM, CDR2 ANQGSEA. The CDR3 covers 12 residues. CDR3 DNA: TGCAGCGTTGCCCAGGCTGCAGATACGCAGTATTTT. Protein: CSVAQAADTQYF.

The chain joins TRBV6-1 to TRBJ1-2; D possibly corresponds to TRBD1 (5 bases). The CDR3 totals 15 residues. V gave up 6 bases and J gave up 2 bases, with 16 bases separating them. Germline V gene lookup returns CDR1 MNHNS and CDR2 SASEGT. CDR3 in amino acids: CASRSGRRTNYGYTF. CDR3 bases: TGTGCCAGCAGGTCGGGACGGAGAACCAACTATGGCTACACCTTC.

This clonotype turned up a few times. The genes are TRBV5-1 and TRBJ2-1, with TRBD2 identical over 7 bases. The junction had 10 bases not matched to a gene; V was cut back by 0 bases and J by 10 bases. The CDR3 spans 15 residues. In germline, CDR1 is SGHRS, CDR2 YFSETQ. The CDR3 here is CASSLVAGETREQFF. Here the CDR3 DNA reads TGCGCCAGCAGCTTGGTTGCGGGAGAAACCAGGGAGCAGTTCTTC.

The CDR3 loop reads CASSLGRTAGSPLHF. The CDR3 nucleotides read TGTGCCAGCAGTTTAGGTCGGACAGCCGGTTCACCCCTCCACTTT. This chain connects TRBV12-3 or TRBV12-4 to TRBJ1-6; TRBD1 might be the D (6 bases). There are 15 residues in the CDR3. V was shortened by 1 base and J by 9 bases, with 13 bases between the two germline ends.

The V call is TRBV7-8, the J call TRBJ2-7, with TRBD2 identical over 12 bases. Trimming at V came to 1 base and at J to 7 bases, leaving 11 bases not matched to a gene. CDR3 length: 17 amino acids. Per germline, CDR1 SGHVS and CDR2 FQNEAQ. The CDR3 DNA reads TGTGCCAGCAGCTTAGTTATAAGGCTAGCGGGAGGGAGTGAGCAGTACTTC. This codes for CASSLVIRLAGGSEQYF. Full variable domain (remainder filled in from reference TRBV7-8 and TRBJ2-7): GAGVSQSPRYKVAKRGQDVALRCDPISGHVSLFWYQQALGQGPEFLTYFQNEAQLDKSGLPSDRFFAERPEGSVSTLKIQRTQQEDSAVYLCASSLVIRLAGGSEQYFGPGTRLTVT.

CDR3 sequence (DNA): TGTGCCAGCAGCGTTTTAAGGGTCCAAGAGACCCAGTACTTC. This codes for CASSVLRVQETQYF. This chain links TRBV9 with TRBJ2-5; D unresolved. With 2 bases removed from V and 1 base from J, the gap between germline ends came to 9 bases. This CDR3 is 14 amino acids long. Germline CDR1 SGDLS, CDR2 YYNGEE.

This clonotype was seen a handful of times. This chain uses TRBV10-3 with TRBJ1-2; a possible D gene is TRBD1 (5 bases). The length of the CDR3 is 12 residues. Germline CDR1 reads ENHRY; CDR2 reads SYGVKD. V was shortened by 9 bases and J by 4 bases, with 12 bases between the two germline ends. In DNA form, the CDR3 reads TGTGCCATAGGGAGGGGAACCTATGGCTACACCTTC. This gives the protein CAIGRGTYGYTF.

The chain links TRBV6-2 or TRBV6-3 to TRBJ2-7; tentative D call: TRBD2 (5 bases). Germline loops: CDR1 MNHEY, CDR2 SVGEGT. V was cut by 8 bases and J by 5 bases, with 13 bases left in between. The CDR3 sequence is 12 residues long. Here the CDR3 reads CASCEGLHEQYF. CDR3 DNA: TGTGCCAGCTGTGAGGGTTTGCACGAGCAGTACTTC.

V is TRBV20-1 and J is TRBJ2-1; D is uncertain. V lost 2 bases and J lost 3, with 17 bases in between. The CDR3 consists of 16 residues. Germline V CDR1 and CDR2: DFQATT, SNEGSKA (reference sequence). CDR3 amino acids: CSARPLLAEVYNEQFF. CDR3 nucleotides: TGCAGTGCTAGACCCCTACTCGCGGAAGTCTACAATGAGCAGTTCTTC.

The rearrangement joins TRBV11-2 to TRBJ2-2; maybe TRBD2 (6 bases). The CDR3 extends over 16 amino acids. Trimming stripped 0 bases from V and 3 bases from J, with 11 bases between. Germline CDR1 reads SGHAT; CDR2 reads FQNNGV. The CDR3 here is CASSLDPGVDTGELFF. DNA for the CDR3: TGTGCCAGCAGCTTAGATCCGGGGGTGGACACCGGGGAGCTGTTTTTT.

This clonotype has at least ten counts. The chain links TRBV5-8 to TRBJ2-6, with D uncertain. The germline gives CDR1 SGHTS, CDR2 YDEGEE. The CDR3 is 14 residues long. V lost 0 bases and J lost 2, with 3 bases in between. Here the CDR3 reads CASSLGPGANVLTF. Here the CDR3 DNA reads TGTGCCAGCAGCTTGGGTCCTGGGGCCAACGTCCTGACTTTC. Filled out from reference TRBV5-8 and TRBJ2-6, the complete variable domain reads EAGVTQSPTHLIKTRGQQATLRCSPISGHTSVYWYQQALGLGLQFLLWYDEGEERNRGNFPPRFSGRQFPNYSSELNVNALELEDSALYLCASSLGPGANVLTFGAGSRLTVL.

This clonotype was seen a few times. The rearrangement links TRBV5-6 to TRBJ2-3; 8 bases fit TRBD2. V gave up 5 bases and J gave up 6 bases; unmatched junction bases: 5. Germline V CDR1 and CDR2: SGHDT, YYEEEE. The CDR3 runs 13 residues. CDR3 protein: CASRGLGPDTQYF. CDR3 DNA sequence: TGTGCCAGCAGGGGACTAGGCCCGGATACGCAGTATTTT.

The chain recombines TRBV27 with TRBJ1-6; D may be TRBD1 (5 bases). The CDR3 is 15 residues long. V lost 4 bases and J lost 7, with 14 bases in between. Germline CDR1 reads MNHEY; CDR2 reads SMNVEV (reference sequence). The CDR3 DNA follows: TGTGCCAGCAGTTCCACCGGGACTATCAATTCACCCCTCCACTTT. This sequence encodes CASSSTGTINSPLHF.

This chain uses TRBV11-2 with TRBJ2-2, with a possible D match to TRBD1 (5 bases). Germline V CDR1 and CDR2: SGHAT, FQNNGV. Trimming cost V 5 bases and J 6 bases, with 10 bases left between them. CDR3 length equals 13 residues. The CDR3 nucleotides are TGTGCCAGCAGCGCCAGGGCCGCCGGGGAGCTGTTTTTT. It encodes CASSARAAGELFF.

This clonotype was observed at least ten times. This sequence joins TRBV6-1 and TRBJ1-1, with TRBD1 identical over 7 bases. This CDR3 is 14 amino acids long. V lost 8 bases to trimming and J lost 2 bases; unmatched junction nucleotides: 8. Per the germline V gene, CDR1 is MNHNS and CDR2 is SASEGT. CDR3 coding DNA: TGTGCCAGCGCGAGGGACAGCTACAACACTGAAGCTTTCTTT. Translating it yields CASARDSYNTEAFF.

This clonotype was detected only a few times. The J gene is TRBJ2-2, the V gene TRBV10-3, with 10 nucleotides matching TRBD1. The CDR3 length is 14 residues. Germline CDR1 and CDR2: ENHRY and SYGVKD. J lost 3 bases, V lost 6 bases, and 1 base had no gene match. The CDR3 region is CAIRTGGDTGELFF. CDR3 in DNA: TGTGCCATCAGGACAGGGGGCGACACCGGGGAGCTGTTTTTT.

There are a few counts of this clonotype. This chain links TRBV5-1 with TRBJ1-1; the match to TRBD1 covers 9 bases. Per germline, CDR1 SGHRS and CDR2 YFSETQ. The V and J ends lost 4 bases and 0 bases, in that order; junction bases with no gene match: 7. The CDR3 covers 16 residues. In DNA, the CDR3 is TGCGCCAGCAGCCCTCTAGGGACAGGGATGAACACTGAAGCTTTCTTT. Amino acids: CASSPLGTGMNTEAFF.

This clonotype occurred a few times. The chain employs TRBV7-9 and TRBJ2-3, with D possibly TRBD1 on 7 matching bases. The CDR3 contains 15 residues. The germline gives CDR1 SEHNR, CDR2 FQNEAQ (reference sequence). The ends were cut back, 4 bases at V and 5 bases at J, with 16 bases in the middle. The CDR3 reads CASSSGGGTGDTQYF. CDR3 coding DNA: TGTGCCAGCAGCTCCGGAGGGGGCACGGGAGATACGCAGTATTTT.

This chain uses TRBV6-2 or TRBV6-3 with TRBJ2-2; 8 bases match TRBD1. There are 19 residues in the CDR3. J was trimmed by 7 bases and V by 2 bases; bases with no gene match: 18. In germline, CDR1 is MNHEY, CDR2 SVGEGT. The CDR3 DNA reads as TGTGCCAGCAGTTACCTCCTTCGCTATCACCAGGGGGCGGACGGGGAGCTGTTTTTT. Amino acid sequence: CASSYLLRYHQGADGELFF.

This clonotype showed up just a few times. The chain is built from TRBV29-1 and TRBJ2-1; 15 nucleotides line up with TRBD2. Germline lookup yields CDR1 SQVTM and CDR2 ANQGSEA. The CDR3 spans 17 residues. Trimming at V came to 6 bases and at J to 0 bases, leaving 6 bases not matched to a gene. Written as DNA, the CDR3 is TGCAGCGTCACGGGACTAGCGGGGGGTCGCTCCTACAATGAGCAGTTCTTC. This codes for CSVTGLAGGRSYNEQFF.

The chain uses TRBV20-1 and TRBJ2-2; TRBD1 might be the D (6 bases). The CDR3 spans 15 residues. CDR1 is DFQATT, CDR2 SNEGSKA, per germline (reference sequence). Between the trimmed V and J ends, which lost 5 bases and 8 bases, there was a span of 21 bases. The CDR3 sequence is CSARTEPGVAGELFF. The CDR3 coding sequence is TGCAGTGCTCGAACCGAACCAGGGGTGGCAGGGGAGCTGTTTTTT.

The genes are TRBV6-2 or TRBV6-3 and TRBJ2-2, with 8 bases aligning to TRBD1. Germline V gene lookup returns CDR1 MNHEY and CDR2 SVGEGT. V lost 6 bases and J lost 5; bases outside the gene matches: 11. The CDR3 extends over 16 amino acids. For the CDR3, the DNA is TGTGCCAGCAGACCTACAGGACAGGGTCGTACCGGGGAGCTGTTTTTT. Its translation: CASRPTGQGRTGELFF.